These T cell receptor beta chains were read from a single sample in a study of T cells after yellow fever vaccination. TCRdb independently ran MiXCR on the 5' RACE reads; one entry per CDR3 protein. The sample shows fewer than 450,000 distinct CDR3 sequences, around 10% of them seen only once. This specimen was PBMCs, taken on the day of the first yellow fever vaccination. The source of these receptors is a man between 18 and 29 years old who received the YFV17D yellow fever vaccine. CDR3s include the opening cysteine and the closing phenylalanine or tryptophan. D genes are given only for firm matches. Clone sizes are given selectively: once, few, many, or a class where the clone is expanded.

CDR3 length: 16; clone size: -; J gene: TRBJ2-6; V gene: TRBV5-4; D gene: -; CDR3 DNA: TGTGCCAGCAGCTCGGAACCCCTTCTTGGGGCCAACGTCCTGACTTTC; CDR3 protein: CASSSEPLLGANVLTF
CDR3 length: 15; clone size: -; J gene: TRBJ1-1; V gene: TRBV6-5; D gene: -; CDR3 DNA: TGTGCCAGCAGTTACTCAACGGAAATGAACACTGAAGCTTTCTTT; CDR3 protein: CASSYSTEMNTEAFF
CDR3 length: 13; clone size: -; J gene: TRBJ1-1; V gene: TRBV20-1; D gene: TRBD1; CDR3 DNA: TGCAGTGCCCTGGGACAGGGGGGGACTGAAGCTTTCTTT; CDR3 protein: CSALGQGGTEAFF
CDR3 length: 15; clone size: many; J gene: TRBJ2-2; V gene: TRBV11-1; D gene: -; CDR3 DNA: TGTGCCAGCAGCTTCTCCCTAGCGAACACCGGGGAGCTGTTTTTT; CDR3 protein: CASSFSLANTGELFF
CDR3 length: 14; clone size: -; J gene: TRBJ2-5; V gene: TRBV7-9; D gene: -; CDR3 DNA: TGTGCCAGCAGCATGACTAGTAGGGAAGAGACCCAGTACTTC; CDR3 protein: CASSMTSREETQYF
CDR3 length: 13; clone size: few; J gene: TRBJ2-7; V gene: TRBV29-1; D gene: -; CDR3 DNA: TGCAGCGCGAACGGGGGGCGCGGGTACGAGCAGTACTTC; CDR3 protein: CSANGGRGYEQYF
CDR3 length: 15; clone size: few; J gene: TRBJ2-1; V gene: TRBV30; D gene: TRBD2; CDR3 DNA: TGTGCCTGGAGTGTTATAGCGGGGGGGTACAATGAGCAGTTCTTC; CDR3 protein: CAWSVIAGGYNEQFF
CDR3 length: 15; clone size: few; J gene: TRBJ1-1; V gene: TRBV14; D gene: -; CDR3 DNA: TGTGCCAGCAGCCTCAGGCCCACACTGAACACTGAAGCTTTCTTT; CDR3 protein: CASSLRPTLNTEAFF
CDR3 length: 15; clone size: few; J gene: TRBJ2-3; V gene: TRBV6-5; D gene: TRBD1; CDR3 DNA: TGTGCCAGCAGTTCCGCCCAGGGGGCTATAGATACGCAGTATTTT; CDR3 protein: CASSSAQGAIDTQYF
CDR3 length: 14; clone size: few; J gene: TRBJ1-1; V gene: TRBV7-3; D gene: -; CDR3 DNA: TGTGCCAGCAGCCCTACAGGGTCGGGCACTGAAGCTTTCTTT; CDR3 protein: CASSPTGSGTEAFF
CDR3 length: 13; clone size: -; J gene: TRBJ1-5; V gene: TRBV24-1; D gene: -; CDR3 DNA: TGTGCCACCAGTGATTTAAAGGATCAGCCCCAGCATTTT; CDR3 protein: CATSDLKDQPQHF
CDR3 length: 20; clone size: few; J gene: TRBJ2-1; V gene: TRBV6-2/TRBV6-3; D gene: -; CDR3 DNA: TGTGCCAGCAGTTATCCCTCCGGGGGGCCAACCATGAGCTCCTACAATGAGCAGTTCTTC; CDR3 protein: CASSYPSGGPTMSSYNEQFF
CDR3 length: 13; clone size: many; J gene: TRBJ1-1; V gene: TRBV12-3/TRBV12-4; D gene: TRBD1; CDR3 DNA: TGTGCCAGCAGGAGGACAGGGGACACTGAAGCTTTCTTT; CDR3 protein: CASRRTGDTEAFF
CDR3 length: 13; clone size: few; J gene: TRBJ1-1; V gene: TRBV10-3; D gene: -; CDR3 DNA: TGTGCCATCAGCGGGACCAGCCTACGTGAAGCTTTCTTT; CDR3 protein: CAISGTSLREAFF
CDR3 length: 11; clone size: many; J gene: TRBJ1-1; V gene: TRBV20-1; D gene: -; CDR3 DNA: TGCAGGACCCCAGGGGACACTGAAGCTTTCTTT; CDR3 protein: CRTPGDTEAFF
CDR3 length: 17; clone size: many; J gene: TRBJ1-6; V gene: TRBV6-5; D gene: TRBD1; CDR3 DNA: TGTGCCAGCAGTTATTGGGTCCCGGGACAGGGTGGTTCACCCCTCCACTTT; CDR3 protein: CASSYWVPGQGGSPLHF
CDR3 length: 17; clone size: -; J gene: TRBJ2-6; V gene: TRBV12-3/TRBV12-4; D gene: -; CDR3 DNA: TGTGCCAGCAGGGGGACACAGGGACGTCCTGGGGCCAACGTCCTGACTTTC; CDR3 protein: CASRGTQGRPGANVLTF
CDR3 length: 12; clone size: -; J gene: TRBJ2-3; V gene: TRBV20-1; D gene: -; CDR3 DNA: TGCAGTGCCCCGACTAGTGTTGATACGCAGTATTTT; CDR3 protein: CSAPTSVDTQYF
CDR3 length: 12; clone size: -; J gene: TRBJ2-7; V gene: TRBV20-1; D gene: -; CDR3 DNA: TGCAGTGCTAGACAGGGGTGGCACGAGCAGTACTTC; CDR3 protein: CSARQGWHEQYF
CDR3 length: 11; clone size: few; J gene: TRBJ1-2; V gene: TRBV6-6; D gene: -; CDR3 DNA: TGTGCCAGCAGCCTCGAGGCGGGCTACACCTTC; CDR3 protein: CASSLEAGYTF
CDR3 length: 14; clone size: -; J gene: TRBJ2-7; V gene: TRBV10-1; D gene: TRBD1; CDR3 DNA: TGCGCCAGCAGCCCTGGACAGGGGGCCGACGAGCAGTACTTC; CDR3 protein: CASSPGQGADEQYF
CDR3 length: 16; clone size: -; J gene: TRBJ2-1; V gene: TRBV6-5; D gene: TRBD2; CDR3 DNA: TGTGCCAGCAGTCCCCGTAGAAGCGGGGTAGGTAGTGAGCAGTTCTTC; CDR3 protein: CASSPRRSGVGSEQFF
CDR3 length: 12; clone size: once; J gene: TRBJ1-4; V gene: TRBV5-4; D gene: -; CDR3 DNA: TGTGCCAGCAGCTCAGAGGCTTCGGAACTGTTTTTT; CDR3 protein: CASSSEASELFF
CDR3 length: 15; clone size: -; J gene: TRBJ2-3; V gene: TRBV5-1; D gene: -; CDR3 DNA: TGCGCCAGCAGCTTTTTTCGGGGGTCCACAGATACGCAGTATTTT; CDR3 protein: CASSFFRGSTDTQYF
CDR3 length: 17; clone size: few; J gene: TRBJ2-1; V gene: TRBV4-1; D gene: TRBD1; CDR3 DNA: TGCGCCAGCAGCCCGGCCGTGCGGACAGGGGTAGGCAATGAGCAGTTCTTC; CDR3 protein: CASSPAVRTGVGNEQFF
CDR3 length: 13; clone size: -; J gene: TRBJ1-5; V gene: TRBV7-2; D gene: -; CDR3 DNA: TGTGCCAGCAGCGCAGAAACAATTCAGCCCCAGCATTTT; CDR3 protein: CASSAETIQPQHF
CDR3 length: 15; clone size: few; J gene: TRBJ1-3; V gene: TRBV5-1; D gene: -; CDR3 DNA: TGCGCCAGCAGCTTCGGCCCCTTTGACGGAAACACCATATATTTT; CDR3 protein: CASSFGPFDGNTIYF